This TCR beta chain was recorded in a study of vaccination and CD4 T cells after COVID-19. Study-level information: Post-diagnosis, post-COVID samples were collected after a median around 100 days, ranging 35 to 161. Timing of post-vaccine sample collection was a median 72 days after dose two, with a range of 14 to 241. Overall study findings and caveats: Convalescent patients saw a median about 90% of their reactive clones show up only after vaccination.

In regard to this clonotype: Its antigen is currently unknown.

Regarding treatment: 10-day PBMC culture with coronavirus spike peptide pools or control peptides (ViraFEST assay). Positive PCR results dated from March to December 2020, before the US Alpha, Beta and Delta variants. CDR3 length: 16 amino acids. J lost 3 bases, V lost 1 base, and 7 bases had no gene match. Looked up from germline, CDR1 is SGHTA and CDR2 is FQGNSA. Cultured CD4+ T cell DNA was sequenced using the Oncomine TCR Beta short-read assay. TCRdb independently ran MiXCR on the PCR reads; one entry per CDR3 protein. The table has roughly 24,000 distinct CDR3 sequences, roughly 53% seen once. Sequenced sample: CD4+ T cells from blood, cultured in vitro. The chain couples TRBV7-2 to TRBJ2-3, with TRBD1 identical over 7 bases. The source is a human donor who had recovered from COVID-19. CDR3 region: CASSLGRDRMTDTQYF. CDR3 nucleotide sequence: TGTGCCAGCAGCTTAGGCCGGGACAGAATGACAGATACGCAGTATTTT. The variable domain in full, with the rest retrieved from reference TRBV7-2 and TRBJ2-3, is GAGVSQSPSNKVTEKGKDVELRCDPISGHTALYWYRQSLGQGLEFLIYFQGNSAPDKSGLPSDRFSAERTGGSVSTLTIQRTQQEDSAVYLCASSLGRDRMTDTQYFGPGTRLTVL.